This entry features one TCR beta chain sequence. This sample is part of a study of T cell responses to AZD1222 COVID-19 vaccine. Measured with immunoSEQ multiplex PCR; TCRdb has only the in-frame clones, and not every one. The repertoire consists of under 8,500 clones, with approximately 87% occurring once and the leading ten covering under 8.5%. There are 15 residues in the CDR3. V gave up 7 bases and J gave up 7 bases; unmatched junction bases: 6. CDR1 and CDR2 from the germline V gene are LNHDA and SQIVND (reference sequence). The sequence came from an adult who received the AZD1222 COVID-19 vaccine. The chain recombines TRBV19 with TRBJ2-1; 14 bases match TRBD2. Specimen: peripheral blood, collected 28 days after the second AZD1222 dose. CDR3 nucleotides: TGTGCCAGTACGGGACTAGCGGGGGCGGGTAATGAGCAGTTCTTC. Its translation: CASTGLAGAGNEQFF.